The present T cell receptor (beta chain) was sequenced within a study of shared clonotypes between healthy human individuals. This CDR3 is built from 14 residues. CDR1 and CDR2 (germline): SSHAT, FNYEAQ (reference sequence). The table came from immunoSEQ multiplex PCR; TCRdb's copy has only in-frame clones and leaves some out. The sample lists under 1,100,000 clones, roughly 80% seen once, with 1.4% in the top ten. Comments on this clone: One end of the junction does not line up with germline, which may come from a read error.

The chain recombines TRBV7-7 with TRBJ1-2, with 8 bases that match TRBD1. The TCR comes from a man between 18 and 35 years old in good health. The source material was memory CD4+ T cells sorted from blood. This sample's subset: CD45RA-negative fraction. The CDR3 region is CASSLGTGSYGYTF. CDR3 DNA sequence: TGTGCTAGCAGCCTCGGGACAGGTAGCTATGGCTACACCTTC. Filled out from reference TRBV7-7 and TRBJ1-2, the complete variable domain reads GAGVSQSPRYKVTKRGQDVTLRCDPISSHATLYWYQQALGQGPEFLTYFNYEAQPDKSGLPSDRFSAERPEGSISTLTIQRTEQRDSAMYRCASSLGTGSYGYTFGSGTRLTVV.